This T cell receptor beta chain was sequenced for a study of beta chain features in type 1 diabetes. The overall study: Roughly 98 million sorted cells were examined across all samples.

Reverse transcribing all isolated RNA meant expressed TCRB transcripts were sequenced. The table came from immunoSEQ multiplex PCR; TCRdb's copy has only in-frame clones and leaves some out. Among around 250,000 clones, over 11% were seen once, and the ten largest hold approximately 0.018%. The CDR3 has 15 residues. The V and J ends lost 4 bases and 7 bases respectively, with 17 bases between them. Per germline, CDR1 SGHTA and CDR2 FQGNSA. Notes on the study in general: In all four CD4+ subsets, TCRB CDR3 length was significantly, moderately reduced in type 1 diabetes. Short templates might get an advantage during PCR, and this would be equal in patients and controls.

Averaging roughly 0.12 L, one heparinised blood draw came from each individual donor. Regarding this clone: Antigen unknown.

The sequence was obtained from a man aged 25-45 years with type 1 diabetes. The sample consisted of naive CD4+ T cells from blood. The chain combines TRBV7-2 with TRBJ1-5, with D perhaps TRBD1 (5 bases). This CDR3 reads CASSSLGGVNQPQHF. In DNA form, the CDR3 reads TGTGCCAGCAGCTCTCTGGGAGGGGTAAACCAGCCCCAGCATTTT.